Below are 24 T cell receptor beta chains sequenced from a single sample in a study of blood T cell repertoires in COVID-19. Assay used: immunoSEQ multiplex PCR; TCRdb lists only in-frame clones, some missing. This sample has 95,000 to 150,000 clones, with approximately 71% found just once. Sequencing used peripheral blood. All receptors derive from a woman between 70 and 85 years old with acute or convalescent COVID-19.

This clone was observed a few times. The chain has TRBV28 and TRBJ2-7; D is possibly TRBD1 (6 bases). The germline V and J ends were trimmed by 4 bases and 2 bases, with 18 bases remaining between them. The length of the CDR3 is 16 residues. CDR1 MDHEN and CDR2 SYDVKM come from the germline V gene. This CDR3 is CASSSRFGGHPYEQYF. The DNA of the CDR3 is TGTGCCAGCAGTTCCCGGTTTGGGGGCCACCCCTACGAGCAGTACTTC. Drawing the rest from reference TRBV28 and TRBJ2-7, the complete variable domain is DVKVTQSSRYLVKRTGEKVFLECVQDMDHENMFWYRQDPGLGLRLIYFSYDVKMKEKGDIPEGYSVSREKKERFSLILESASTNQTSMYLCASSSRFGGHPYEQYFGPGTRLTVT.

The chain is built from TRBV7-2 and TRBJ1-2; D may be TRBD1 (6 bases). The CDR3 covers 12 residues. Germline CDR1 is SGHTA and CDR2 is FQGNSA. With 5 bases removed from V and 8 bases from J, the gap between germline ends came to 12 bases. The CDR3 DNA follows: TGTGCCAGCAGCCTAGACAGGAACGGCTACACCTTC. This gives the protein CASSLDRNGYTF.

This chain uses TRBV7-6 with TRBJ2-5, with TRBD2 identical over 11 bases. Per germline, CDR1 SGHVS and CDR2 FNYEAQ. This CDR3 spans 17 amino acids. Trimming cost V 5 bases and J 2 bases; bases outside gene matches: 10. The CDR3 loop reads CASSPFVAGGPQETQYF. Here the CDR3 DNA reads TGTGCCAGCAGCCCATTTGTAGCGGGGGGGCCGCAAGAGACCCAGTACTTC.

This clone was recorded only once. The chain uses TRBV9 and TRBJ2-3, with a weak D call TRBD2 (6 bases). CDR1 and CDR2 from the germline V gene are SGDLS and YYNGEE. This CDR3 is 15 amino acids long. Trimming cost V 4 bases and J 2 bases, with 14 bases left between them. The CDR3 DNA follows: TGTGCCAGCAGCCCGCCAGCGGGCTCCACAGATACGCAGTATTTT. This sequence encodes CASSPPAGSTDTQYF.

The V gene is TRBV12-3 or TRBV12-4, the J gene TRBJ2-5; D ambiguous. Trimming removed 3 bases from V and 2 bases from J, with 7 bases in between. This CDR3 region has 13 residues. CDR3: CASSFSTQETQYF. The CDR3 region has the DNA TGTGCCAGCAGTTTTAGTACTCAAGAGACCCAGTACTTC.

The J gene is TRBJ2-1, the V gene TRBV18; 7 bases agree with TRBD1. CDR1 and CDR2 (germline): KGHSH, LQKENI. This CDR3 region has 14 residues. The V segment lost 0 bases and the J segment 9 bases; nucleotides outside the gene matches: 5. This CDR3 is CASSPPGQQGEQFF. The CDR3 coding sequence is TGTGCCAGCTCACCACCGGGACAGCAAGGTGAGCAGTTCTTC.

The chain recombines TRBV7-3 with TRBJ1-1; 9 bases are a match to TRBD1. The germline V gene has CDR1 SGHTA and CDR2 FQGTGA. This CDR3 contains 14 residues. Trimming took 5 bases from V and 3 from J; bases not matched to a gene: 4. The chain's CDR3 is CASSEDRGDTEAFF. The CDR3 DNA follows: TGTGCCAGCAGCGAGGACAGGGGAGACACTGAAGCTTTCTTT.

This clone rates as medium-sized. The chain joins TRBV5-4 to TRBJ1-2; TRBD1 aligns across 10 bases. The ends lost 3 bases at V and 2 bases at J; junction bases unmatched: 4. CDR1 and CDR2 from the germline V gene are SGHNT and YYREEE (reference sequence). This CDR3 contains 15 residues. CDR3 sequence (DNA): TGTGCCAGCAGCTCCCCGGGACAGGGGAACTATGGCTACACCTTC. It is translated as CASSSPGQGNYGYTF.

The V and J genes are TRBV5-6 and TRBJ1-5, with TRBD1 identical over 10 bases. Germline-derived CDR1 and CDR2 are SGHDT and YYEEEE. The CDR3 has 18 residues. The V gene end was trimmed by 3 bases and the J gene end by 4 bases; junction bases not matched to a gene: 13. CDR3 DNA sequence: TGTGCCAGCAGCTCTACAACCATCGGACAGGGGGTAAATCAGCCCCAGCATTTT. Encoded protein: CASSSTTIGQGVNQPQHF.

The rearrangement uses TRBV19 and TRBJ2-7; no clear D gene. The V and J ends lost 4 bases and 3 bases respectively, with 16 bases between them. The CDR3 runs 15 residues. Germline V gene data show CDR1 as LNHDA and CDR2 as SQIVND (reference sequence). The DNA for the CDR3 is TGTGCCAGTAGTAAACCCCGTGGGCAGGACTACGAGCAGTACTTC. This encodes CASSKPRGQDYEQYF.

A remark on this clone: The sample has other DNA sequences that encode this CDR3 too. The V gene is TRBV10-3, the J gene TRBJ2-7; TRBD1 agrees at 8 bases. The V gene end was trimmed by 4 bases and the J gene end by 3 bases; junction bases not matched to a gene: 8. CDR1 and CDR2 (germline): ENHRY, SYGVKD. This CDR3 spans 15 amino acids. The CDR3 loop reads CAISGSTGEDYEQYF. In DNA, the CDR3 is TGTGCCATCAGTGGATCGACAGGGGAGGACTACGAGCAGTACTTC.

This clone occurred a few times. This chain links TRBV6-5 with TRBJ1-4, with 7 bases that match TRBD1. This CDR3 has 13 amino acids. The germline V gene has CDR1 MNHEY and CDR2 SVGAGI. With 6 bases clipped from V and 4 bases from J, the junction kept 2 bases outside the gene matches. The CDR3 protein is CASSRDSNEKLFF. The CDR3 coding sequence is TGTGCCAGCAGCAGGGACAGTAATGAAAAACTGTTTTTT.

V and J are TRBV5-4 and TRBJ1-1; D is unclear. The germline gives CDR1 SGHNT, CDR2 YYREEE (reference sequence). The CDR3 runs to 14 residues. V dropped 2 bases and J dropped 6 bases, with 14 bases sitting between them. The CDR3 bases are TGTGCCAGCAGCTTAGCCTTAAACGGGGCTGAAGCTTTCTTT. Its translation: CASSLALNGAEAFF.

The chain couples TRBV4-1 to TRBJ2-5; 9 nucleotides match TRBD1. Germline V gives CDR1 MGHRA, CDR2 YSYEKL. V shed 8 bases, J shed 0 bases, and the junction held 4 bases outside the gene matches. This CDR3 spans 14 amino acids. The CDR3 DNA is TGCGCCAGCCGCGGACAGGGGTACCAAGAGACCCAGTACTTC. Translation gives CASRGQGYQETQYF.

V gene TRBV5-1 combines with J gene TRBJ2-2; 8 bases agree with TRBD1. V was pared by 6 bases and J by 5 bases, with 3 bases of the junction left unmatched. The CDR3 has 13 amino acids. Germline V gene lookup returns CDR1 SGHRS and CDR2 YFSETQ. The CDR3 nucleotides are TGCGCCAGCAACCGGGACAGGACCGGGGAGCTGTTTTTT. Its translation: CASNRDRTGELFF.

The rearrangement joins TRBV3-1 (or the pseudogene TRBV3-2) to TRBJ2-2; tentatively, D is TRBD2 (6 bases). Germline V gives CDR1 LGHDT, CDR2 YNNKEL (reference sequence). V gave up 4 bases and J gave up 11 bases, with 20 bases separating them. This CDR3 is built from 15 residues. CDR3 DNA sequence: TGTGCCAGCAGCCCCCAACTAGCTACCTTCGGCGAGCTGTTTTTT. As protein: CASSPQLATFGELFF.

This clone was seen only a few times. This chain connects TRBV19 to TRBJ2-7; 7 bases agree with TRBD1. Germline CDR1 LNHDA, CDR2 SQIVND (reference sequence). Germline trimming cut 7 bases from V and 9 bases from J; bases unmatched to any gene: 15. The CDR3 is 14 residues long. The chain's CDR3 is CASTPTGTALGQYF. For the CDR3, the DNA is TGTGCCAGTACACCTACCGGGACAGCTTTGGGGCAGTACTTC.

This rearrangement joins TRBV29-1 to TRBJ2-5; weak D call: TRBD1 (6 bases). The CDR3 has 13 amino acids. Between the trimmed V and J ends, which lost 7 bases and 5 bases, there was a span of 17 bases. Per the germline V gene, CDR1 is SQVTM and CDR2 is ANQGSEA. CDR3 coding DNA: TGCAGCGCAATACAGGGCCGAGGGGAGACCCAGTACTTC. Protein sequence: CSAIQGRGETQYF.

This clone was seen just once. The chain joins TRBV24-1 to TRBJ2-7, with D possibly matching TRBD1 (6 bases). The germline gives CDR1 KGHDR, CDR2 SFDVKD. The V and J ends lost 3 bases and 3 bases respectively, with 14 bases between them. This CDR3 has 15 amino acids. CDR3 protein: CATSDPRKQGYEQYF. CDR3 DNA: TGTGCCACCAGTGATCCACGTAAACAGGGCTACGAGCAGTACTTC.

The chain is built from TRBV5-1 and TRBJ1-6; 7 bases align to TRBD1. This CDR3 has 15 amino acids. V trimming: 0 bases; J trimming: 7 bases; junction bases outside the gene matches: 4. Germline V gene data show CDR1 as SGHRS and CDR2 as YFSETQ. The CDR3 bases are TGCGCCAGCAGCTTGGGGGGACAGACGAATTCACCCCTCCACTTT. Protein: CASSLGGQTNSPLHF.

In this sample, this clone turned up many times. Other DNA sequences in this sample translate to the same CDR3. As DNA, the CDR3 is TGTGCCAGCAGTTTAGTGGGGGGCACTGAAGCTTTCTTT. Translating it yields CASSLVGGTEAFF. The J gene is TRBJ1-1, the V gene TRBV12-3 or TRBV12-4; maybe TRBD1 (5 bases). This CDR3 spans 13 amino acids. The germline V and J ends were trimmed by 1 base and 4 bases, with 7 bases remaining between them.

V is TRBV7-9 and J is TRBJ2-5; unclear D gene. Looked up from germline, CDR1 is SEHNR and CDR2 is FQNEAQ (reference sequence). Deletions cut 0 bases from V and 4 bases from J, with 6 bases between. The CDR3 sequence is 13 residues long. The CDR3 loop reads CASSLAAGETQYF. The CDR3 DNA reads as TGTGCCAGCAGCTTAGCGGCTGGAGAGACCCAGTACTTC. The full variable domain, completed using reference TRBV7-9 and TRBJ2-5, is DTGVSQNPRHKITKRGQNVTFRCDPISEHNRLYWYRQTLGQGPEFLTYFQNEAQLEKSRLLSDRFSAERPKGSFSTLEIQRTEQGDSAMYLCASSLAAGETQYFGPGTRLLVL.

This chain uses TRBV3-1 (or the pseudogene TRBV3-2) with TRBJ2-7; 9 nucleotides align to TRBD1. V lost 4 bases and J lost 4; bases outside the gene matches: 5. CDR3 length equals 14 residues. In germline, CDR1 is LGHDT, CDR2 YNNKEL (reference sequence). CDR3 region: CASSPWDREYEQYF. The DNA of the CDR3 is TGTGCCAGCAGCCCCTGGGACAGGGAATACGAGCAGTACTTC.

V usage is TRBV29-1 and J usage is TRBJ2-7; D perhaps matches TRBD1 (6 bases). V was trimmed by 6 bases and J by 3 bases, leaving 18 bases between them. The CDR3 has 14 residues. Looked up from germline, CDR1 is SQVTM and CDR2 is ANQGSEA. Written as DNA, the CDR3 is TGCAGCGTCGCGGACAGCTCAAGCATCTACGAGCAGTACTTC. This encodes CSVADSSSIYEQYF.